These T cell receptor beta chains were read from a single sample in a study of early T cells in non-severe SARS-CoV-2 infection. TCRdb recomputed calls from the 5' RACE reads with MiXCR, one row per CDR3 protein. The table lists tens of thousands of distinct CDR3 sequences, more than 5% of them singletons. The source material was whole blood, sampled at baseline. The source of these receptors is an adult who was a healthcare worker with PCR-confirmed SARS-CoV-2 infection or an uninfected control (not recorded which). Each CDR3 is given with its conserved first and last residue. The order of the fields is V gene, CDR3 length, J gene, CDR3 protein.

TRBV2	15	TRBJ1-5	CASSSTGVGNQPQHF
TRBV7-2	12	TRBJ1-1	CASSLAGGFAFF
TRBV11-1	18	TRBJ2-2	CASSLPTRRAGYTGELFF
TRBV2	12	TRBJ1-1	CATLHPNTEAFF
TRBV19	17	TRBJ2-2	CASSISRGRDWAGELFF
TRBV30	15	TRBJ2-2	CAWRDGTSNTGELFF
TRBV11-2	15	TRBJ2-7	CASSLERGATYEQYF
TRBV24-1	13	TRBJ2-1	CATAGSGRNEQFF
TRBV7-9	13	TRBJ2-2	CASSLAAGLELFF
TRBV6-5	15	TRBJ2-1	CASSYSLNSYNEQFF
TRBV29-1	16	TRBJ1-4	CSGLGTGAAPGEKLFF
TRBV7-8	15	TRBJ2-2	CASRTGTGNTGELFF
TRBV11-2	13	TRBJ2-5	CASSPRPQETQYF
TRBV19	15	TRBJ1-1	CASSPKTGPNTEAFF
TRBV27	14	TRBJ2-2	CASSPTSSPGELFF
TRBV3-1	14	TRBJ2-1	CASSNAGLDNEQFF
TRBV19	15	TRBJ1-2	CASSILGTGNSGYTF
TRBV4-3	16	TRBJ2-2	CASSQDELAGTGELFF
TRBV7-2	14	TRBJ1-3	CASSAGTIINTIYF
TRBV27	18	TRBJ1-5	CASSFPPGRLRINQPQHF
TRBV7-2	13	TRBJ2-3	CASSSQRADTQYF
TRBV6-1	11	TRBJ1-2	CADREGYGYTF